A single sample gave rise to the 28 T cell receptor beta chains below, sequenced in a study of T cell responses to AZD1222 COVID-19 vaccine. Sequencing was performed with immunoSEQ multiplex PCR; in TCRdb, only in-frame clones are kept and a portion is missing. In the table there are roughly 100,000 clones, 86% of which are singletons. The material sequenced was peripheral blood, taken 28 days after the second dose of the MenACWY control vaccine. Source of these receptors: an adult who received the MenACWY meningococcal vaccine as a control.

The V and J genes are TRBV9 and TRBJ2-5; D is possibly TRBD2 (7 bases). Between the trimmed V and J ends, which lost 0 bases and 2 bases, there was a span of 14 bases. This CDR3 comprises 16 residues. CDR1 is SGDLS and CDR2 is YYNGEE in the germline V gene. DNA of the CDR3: TGTGCCAGCAGCGTAGCGGGGGGAAGGGGGCAAGAGACCCAGTACTTC. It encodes CASSVAGGRGQETQYF.

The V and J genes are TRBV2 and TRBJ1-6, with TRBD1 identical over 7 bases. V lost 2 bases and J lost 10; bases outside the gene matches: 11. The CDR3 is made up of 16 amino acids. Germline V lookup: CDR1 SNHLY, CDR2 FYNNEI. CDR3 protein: CASSERGKQGGSPLHF. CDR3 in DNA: TGTGCCAGCAGTGAAAGAGGAAAGCAGGGGGGATCACCCCTCCACTTT.

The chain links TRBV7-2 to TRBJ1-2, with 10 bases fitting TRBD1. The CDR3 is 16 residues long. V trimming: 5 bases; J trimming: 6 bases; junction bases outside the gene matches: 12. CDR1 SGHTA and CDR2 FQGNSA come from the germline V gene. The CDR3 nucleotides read TGTGCCAGCAGCCTTGACCGACAGGGGGCGCTGGATGGCTACACCTTC. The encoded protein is CASSLDRQGALDGYTF.

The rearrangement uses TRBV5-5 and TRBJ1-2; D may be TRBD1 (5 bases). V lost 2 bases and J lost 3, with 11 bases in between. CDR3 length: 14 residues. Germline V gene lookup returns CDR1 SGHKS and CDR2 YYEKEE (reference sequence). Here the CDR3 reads CASSFDGGDYGYTF. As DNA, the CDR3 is TGTGCCAGCAGCTTCGATGGGGGGGACTATGGCTACACCTTC. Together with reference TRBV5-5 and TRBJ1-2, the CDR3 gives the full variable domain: DAGVTQSPTHLIKTRGQQVTLRCSPISGHKSVSWYQQVLGQGPQFIFQYYEKEERGRGNFPDRFSARQFPNYSSELNVNALLLGDSALYLCASSFDGGDYGYTFGSGTRLTVV.

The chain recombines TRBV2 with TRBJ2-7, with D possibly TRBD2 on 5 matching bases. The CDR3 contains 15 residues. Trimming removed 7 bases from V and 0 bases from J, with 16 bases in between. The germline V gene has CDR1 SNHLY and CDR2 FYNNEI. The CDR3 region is CASIPQGGYSYEQYF. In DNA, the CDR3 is TGTGCCAGCATTCCCCAAGGCGGGTACTCCTACGAGCAGTACTTC.

CDR3 sequence reads: CAPSPAGGGAGDTGELFF. CDR3 nucleotide sequence: TGCGCCCCCAGCCCCGCGGGCGGGGGGGCGGGCGACACCGGGGAGCTGTTTTTT. J is TRBJ2-2 and V is TRBV4-3, with 9 positions matching TRBD2. This CDR3 is 18 amino acids long. The junction had 19 bases not matched to a gene; V was cut back by 11 bases and J by 3 bases. Germline V lookup: CDR1 LGHNA, CDR2 YSLEER.

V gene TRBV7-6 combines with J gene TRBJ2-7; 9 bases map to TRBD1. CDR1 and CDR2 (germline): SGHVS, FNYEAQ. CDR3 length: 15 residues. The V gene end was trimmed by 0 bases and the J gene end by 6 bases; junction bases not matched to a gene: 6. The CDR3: CASSLAQGALGEQYF. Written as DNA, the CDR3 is TGTGCCAGCAGCTTAGCACAGGGGGCGCTTGGCGAGCAGTACTTC.

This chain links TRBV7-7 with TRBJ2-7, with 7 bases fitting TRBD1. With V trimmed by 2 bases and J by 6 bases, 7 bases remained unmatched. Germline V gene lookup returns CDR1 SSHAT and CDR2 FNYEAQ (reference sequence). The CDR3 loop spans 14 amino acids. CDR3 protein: CASSLSAWDSEQYF. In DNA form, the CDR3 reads TGTGCCAGCAGCTTATCGGCCTGGGACAGCGAGCAGTACTTC. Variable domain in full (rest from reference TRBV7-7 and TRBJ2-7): GAGVSQSPRYKVTKRGQDVTLRCDPISSHATLYWYQQALGQGPEFLTYFNYEAQPDKSGLPSDRFSAERPEGSISTLTIQRTEQRDSAMYRCASSLSAWDSEQYFGPGTRLTVT.

This CDR3 reads CASSSTGERIYEQYF. The CDR3 region has the DNA TGTGCCAGCAGCTCGACAGGGGAGAGAATCTACGAGCAGTACTTC. The chain combines TRBV11-1 with TRBJ2-7; 8 positions match TRBD1. Germline V CDR1 and CDR2: SGHAT, FQDESV (reference sequence). J lost 3 bases, V lost 4 bases, and 8 bases had no gene match. CDR3 length: 15 amino acids. The variable domain in full, completed from reference TRBV11-1 and TRBJ2-7, reads EAEVAQSPRYKITEKSQAVAFWCDPISGHATLYWYRQILGQGPELLVQFQDESVVDDSQLPKDRFSAERLKGVDSTLKIQPAELGDSAMYLCASSSTGERIYEQYFGPGTRLTVT.

The CDR3 region has the DNA TGTGCCAGCAGCCCAGCCCCGCAGGCCCAAGAGACCCAGTACTTC. Its protein product is CASSPAPQAQETQYF. The chain uses TRBV7-6 and TRBJ2-5; D not resolved. The CDR3 length is 15 residues. The V end was cut by 5 bases, the J end by 1 base, with 14 bases between. Germline V gene lookup returns CDR1 SGHVS and CDR2 FNYEAQ.

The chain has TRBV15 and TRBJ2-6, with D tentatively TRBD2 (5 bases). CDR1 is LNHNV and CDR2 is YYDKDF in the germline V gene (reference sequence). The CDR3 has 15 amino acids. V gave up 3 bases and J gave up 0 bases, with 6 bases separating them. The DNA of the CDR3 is TGTGCCACCAGCAGGCGGGTCTCTGGGGCCAACGTCCTGACTTTC. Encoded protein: CATSRRVSGANVLTF.

This CDR3 is CASSPGGLNTEAFF. The CDR3 bases are TGTGCCAGCTCACCAGGGGGACTGAACACTGAAGCTTTCTTT. The chain joins TRBV18 to TRBJ1-1; TRBD1 might be the D (5 bases). The CDR3 runs 14 residues. V was trimmed by 2 bases and J by 0 bases, leaving 7 bases between them. Germline CDR1 and CDR2: KGHSH and LQKENI.

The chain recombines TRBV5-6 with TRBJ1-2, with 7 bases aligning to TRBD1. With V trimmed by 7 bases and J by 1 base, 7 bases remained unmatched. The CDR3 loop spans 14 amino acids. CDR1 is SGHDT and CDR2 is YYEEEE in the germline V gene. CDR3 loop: CASSDTGVNYGYTF. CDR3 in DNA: TGTGCCAGCTCCGATACAGGGGTTAACTATGGCTACACCTTC.

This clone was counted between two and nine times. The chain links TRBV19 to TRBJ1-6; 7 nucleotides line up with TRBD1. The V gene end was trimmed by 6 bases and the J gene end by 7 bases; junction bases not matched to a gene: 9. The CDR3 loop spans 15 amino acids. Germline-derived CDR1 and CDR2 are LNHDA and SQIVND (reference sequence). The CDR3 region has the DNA TGTGCCAGTAGCGTCACGGGACAGCCCAATTCACCCCTCCACTTT. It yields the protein CASSVTGQPNSPLHF.

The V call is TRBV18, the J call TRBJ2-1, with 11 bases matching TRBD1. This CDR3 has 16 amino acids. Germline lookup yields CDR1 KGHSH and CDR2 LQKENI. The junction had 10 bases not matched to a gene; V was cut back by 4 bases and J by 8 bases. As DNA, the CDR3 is TGTGCCAGCTCACGATACCGGGACAGGGGGGTTGATGAGCAGTTCTTC. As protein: CASSRYRDRGVDEQFF.

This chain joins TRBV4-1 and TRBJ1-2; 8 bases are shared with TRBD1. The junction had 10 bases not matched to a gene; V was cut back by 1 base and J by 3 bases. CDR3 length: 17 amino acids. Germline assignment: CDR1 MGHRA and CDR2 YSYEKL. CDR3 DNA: TGCGCCAGCAGCCAAGTACGACAGGGGATTTCTTACTATGGCTACACCTTC. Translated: CASSQVRQGISYYGYTF.

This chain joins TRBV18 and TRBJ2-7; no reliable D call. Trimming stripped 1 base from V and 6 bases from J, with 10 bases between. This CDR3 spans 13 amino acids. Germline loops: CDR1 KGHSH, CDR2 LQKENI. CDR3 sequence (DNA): TGTGCCAGCTCACCACTGGGCCAGGTCGAGCAGTACTTC. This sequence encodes CASSPLGQVEQYF. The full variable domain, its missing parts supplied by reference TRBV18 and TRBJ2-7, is NAGVMQNPRHLVRRRGQEARLRCSPMKGHSHVYWYRQLPEEGLKFMVYLQKENIIDESGMPKERFSAEFPKEGPSILRIQQVVRGDSAAYFCASSPLGQVEQYFGPGTRLTVT.

CDR3 DNA: TGTGCCAGCAGCTTACTACAGGGAGGCTATGGCTACACCTTC. Translating it yields CASSLLQGGYGYTF. The V gene is TRBV11-2, the J gene TRBJ1-2; D perhaps matches TRBD1 (6 bases). Per germline, CDR1 SGHAT and CDR2 FQNNGV. The CDR3 contains 14 residues. The V end was cut by 2 bases, the J end by 4 bases, with 11 bases between.

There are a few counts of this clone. The CDR3 DNA reads as TGTGCCAGCAGTATCGTTACAACTAATGAAAAACTGTTTTTT. The encoded protein is CASSIVTTNEKLFF. The chain recombines TRBV6-5 with TRBJ1-4, with no clear D. Deletions cut 5 bases from V and 0 bases from J, with 7 bases between. The CDR3 consists of 14 residues. Germline values: CDR1 MNHEY, CDR2 SVGAGI.

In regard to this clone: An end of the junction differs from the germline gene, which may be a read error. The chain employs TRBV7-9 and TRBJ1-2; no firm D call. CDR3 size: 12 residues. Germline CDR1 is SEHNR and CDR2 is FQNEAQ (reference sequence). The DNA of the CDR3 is TGTGCCAGCAGCTTAGATTCTGGTGGCAACACCTTC. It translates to CASSLDSGGNTF. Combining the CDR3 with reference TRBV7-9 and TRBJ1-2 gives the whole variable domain DTGVSQNPRHKITKRGQNVTFRCDPISEHNRLYWYRQTLGQGPEFLTYFQNEAQLEKSRLLSDRFSAERPKGSFSTLEIQRTEQGDSAMYLCASSLDSGGNTFGSGTRLTVV.

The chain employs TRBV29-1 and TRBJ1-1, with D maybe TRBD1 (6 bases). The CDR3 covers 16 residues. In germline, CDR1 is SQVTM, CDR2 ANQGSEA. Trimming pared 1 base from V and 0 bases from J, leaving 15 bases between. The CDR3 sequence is CSVEGAQGTMNTEAFF. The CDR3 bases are TGCAGCGTTGAAGGGGCACAGGGAACCATGAACACTGAAGCTTTCTTT.

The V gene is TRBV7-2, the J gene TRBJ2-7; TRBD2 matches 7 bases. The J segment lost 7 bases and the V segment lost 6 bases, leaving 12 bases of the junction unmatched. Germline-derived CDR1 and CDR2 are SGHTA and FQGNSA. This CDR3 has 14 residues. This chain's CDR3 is CASRLGGSVTEQYF. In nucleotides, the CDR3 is TGTGCCAGCAGATTGGGGGGGTCCGTGACAGAGCAGTACTTC.

Here the CDR3 reads CASSLAVLGGSEQYF. Written as DNA, the CDR3 is TGTGCCAGCAGTTTAGCAGTTCTAGGAGGAAGCGAGCAGTACTTC. The chain combines TRBV28 with TRBJ2-7; D possibly corresponds to TRBD2 (5 bases). Per the germline V gene, CDR1 is MDHEN and CDR2 is SYDVKM. The germline V and J ends were trimmed by 2 bases and 6 bases, with 17 bases remaining between them. CDR3 size: 15 residues. Supplemented by reference TRBV28 and TRBJ2-7, the full variable domain reads DVKVTQSSRYLVKRTGEKVFLECVQDMDHENMFWYRQDPGLGLRLIYFSYDVKMKEKGDIPEGYSVSREKKERFSLILESASTNQTSMYLCASSLAVLGGSEQYFGPGTRLTVT.

CDR3 DNA: TGTGCCAGCAGCCGCGGGGGGAGCGCCTACGAGCAGTACTTC. Its protein product is CASSRGGSAYEQYF. This chain uses TRBV4-2 with TRBJ2-7, with TRBD2 matching over 8 bases. Germline values: CDR1 LGHNA, CDR2 YNFKEQ. The CDR3 has 14 amino acids. The V gene end was trimmed by 4 bases and the J gene end by 2 bases; junction bases not matched to a gene: 4.

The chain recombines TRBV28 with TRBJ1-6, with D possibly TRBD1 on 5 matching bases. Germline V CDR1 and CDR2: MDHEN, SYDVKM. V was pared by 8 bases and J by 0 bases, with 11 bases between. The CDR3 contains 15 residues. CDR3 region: CASRQLSSYNSPLHF. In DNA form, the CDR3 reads TGTGCCAGCCGACAGTTGAGCTCCTATAATTCACCCCTCCACTTT.

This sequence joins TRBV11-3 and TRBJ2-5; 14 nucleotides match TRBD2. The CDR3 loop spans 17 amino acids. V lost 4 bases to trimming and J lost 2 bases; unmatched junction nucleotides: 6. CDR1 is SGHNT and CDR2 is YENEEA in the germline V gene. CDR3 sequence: CASSSTSGGAPQETQYF. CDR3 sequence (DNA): TGTGCCAGCAGCTCGACTAGCGGGGGGGCCCCTCAAGAGACCCAGTACTTC.

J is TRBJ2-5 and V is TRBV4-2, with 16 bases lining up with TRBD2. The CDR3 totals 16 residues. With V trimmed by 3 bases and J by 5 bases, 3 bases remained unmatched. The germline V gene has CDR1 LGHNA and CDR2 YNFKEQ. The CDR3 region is CASSQGLAGGHETQYF. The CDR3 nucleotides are TGTGCCAGCAGCCAGGGACTAGCGGGGGGGCACGAGACCCAGTACTTC.

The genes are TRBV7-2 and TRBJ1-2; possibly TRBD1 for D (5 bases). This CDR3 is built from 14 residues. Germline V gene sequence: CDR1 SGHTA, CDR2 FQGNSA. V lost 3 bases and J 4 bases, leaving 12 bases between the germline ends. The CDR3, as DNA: TGTGCCAGCAGCTTGTCGACAGTGTCCTATGGCTACACCTTC. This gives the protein CASSLSTVSYGYTF.